The TCR beta chain under discussion was sequenced for a study of blood T cell repertoires in COVID-19. Study at large: The samples span acute and convalescent COVID-19 from the United States, Italy and Spain. The cDNA or gDNA used as material had been derived from T cells, B-cell-depleted T cells, or PBMCs.

Methods used by the authors: Reference gene primers were amplified, and this amplification served to estimate nucleated cell counts. Repertoires were generated with immunoSEQ multiplex PCR, while TCRdb's copy carries only in-frame clones and drops some. That table furnishes V, J and clone size, whereas the DNA furnished D and trimming. The table includes 90,000 to 150,000 clones, approximately 87% detected once. CDR1 is MDHEN, CDR2 SYDVKM, per germline. The CDR3 totals 17 residues. V shed 6 bases, J shed 0 bases, and the junction held 14 bases outside the gene matches. The sample taken for sequencing was peripheral blood. This clonotype was sampled from a man between 65 and 79 years old who had recovered from COVID-19. The chain links TRBV28 to TRBJ2-7; 7 positions agree with TRBD1. The CDR3 loop is CASRSSYRDRSSYEQYF. The DNA of the CDR3 is TGTGCCAGCAGGTCAAGCTACCGGGACAGAAGCTCCTACGAGCAGTACTTC.